These 22 T cell receptor beta chains share one sample of origin, sequenced in a study of identifying expanded T cells in peripheral blood. Profiled with immunoSEQ multiplex PCR; TCRdb holds only in-frame clones, not every one. This table holds approximately 90,000 clones, about nine tenths found once. Source material: blood. The receptor source for this set is a person aged 18 to 75 in good health.

The chain recombines TRBV9 with TRBJ2-3; TRBD2 matches 14 bases. This CDR3 has 18 residues. V lost 4 bases to trimming and J lost 8 bases; unmatched junction nucleotides: 15. CDR1 and CDR2 from the germline V gene are SGDLS and YYNGEE. Here the CDR3 reads CASSSLGTSGGAMRTQYF. The CDR3 DNA is TGTGCCAGCAGCTCCCTCGGGACTAGCGGGGGTGCCATGCGTACGCAGTATTTT.

The table lists this clone with a few counts. J is TRBJ2-3 and V is TRBV6-1, with TRBD1 matching over 9 bases. Germline-derived CDR1 and CDR2 are MNHNS and SASEGT. The CDR3 consists of 16 residues. Trimming at V came to 2 bases and at J to 6 bases, leaving 9 bases not matched to a gene. CDR3 DNA sequence: TGTGCCAGCAGTGAATTACCGGGACAGGGACGGGATACGCAGTATTTT. Its protein product is CASSELPGQGRDTQYF.

The rearrangement joins TRBV28 to TRBJ1-5; no firm D call. The V end lost 7 bases, the J end lost 1 base, and 11 bases lay between the germline ends. Germline V gene lookup returns CDR1 MDHEN and CDR2 SYDVKM. The CDR3 contains 14 residues. Here the CDR3 DNA reads TGTGCCAGCACGCGCCATTCGAGCAATCAGCCCCAGCATTTT. Its protein product is CASTRHSSNQPQHF.

The chain links TRBV11-3 to TRBJ2-2, with D possibly TRBD2 on 5 matching bases. This CDR3 region has 14 residues. V lost 3 bases and J 4 bases, leaving 9 bases between the germline ends. Per the germline V gene, CDR1 is SGHNT and CDR2 is YENEEA. The CDR3 sequence: CASSFEGGTGELFF. The DNA of the CDR3 is TGTGCCAGCAGCTTTGAGGGTGGCACCGGGGAGCTGTTTTTT. The full variable domain, completed using reference TRBV11-3 and TRBJ2-2, is EAGVVQSPRYKIIEKKQPVAFWCNPISGHNTLYWYLQNLGQGPELLIRYENEEAVDDSQLPKDRFSAERLKGVDSTLKIQPAELGDSAVYLCASSFEGGTGELFFGEGSRLTVL.

This clone has just one count. The V and J genes are TRBV11-2 and TRBJ2-3, with a weak D call TRBD1 (6 bases). V was cut by 0 bases and J by 2 bases, with 9 bases left in between. Per the germline V gene, CDR1 is SGHAT and CDR2 is FQNNGV. The CDR3 is 15 residues long. CDR3 bases: TGTGCCAGCAGCTTAGATTGGGGGCCCACAGATACGCAGTATTTT. Protein product: CASSLDWGPTDTQYF.

CDR3 sequence: CASSYSIEGGETQYF. The CDR3 DNA follows: TGTGCCAGCAGTTACTCGATCGAGGGGGGGGAGACCCAGTACTTC. J is TRBJ2-5 and V is TRBV6-5; possible D gene TRBD2, 7 bases. The CDR3 totals 15 residues. In germline, CDR1 is MNHEY, CDR2 SVGAGI. V gave up 0 bases and J gave up 5 bases, with 13 bases separating them.

The chain combines TRBV12-2 with TRBJ2-7; the tabulated D call, TRBD2, remains unverified against the DNA. TRBV12-2 is reported as a pseudogene. This CDR3 has 14 residues. The CDR3 DNA follows: TGTGCAAGTCGTCCCACTACCTGCATCTACGAGCAGTACTTC. As protein: CASRPTTCIYEQYF.

V usage is TRBV15 and J usage is TRBJ2-2; D gene unclear. CDR3 length: 12 residues. Germline loops: CDR1 LNHNV, CDR2 YYDKDF (reference sequence). V lost 6 bases, J lost 6 bases, and 8 bases lay in between. CDR3 nucleotide sequence: TGTGCCACCAGAAGGAGAGCCGGGGAGCTGTTTTTT. Encoded protein: CATRRRAGELFF.

On this clone: This CDR3 is also generated by other DNA sequences in the sample. The chain uses TRBV5-1 and TRBJ2-2; D remains ambiguous. Germline CDR1 and CDR2: SGHRS and YFSETQ. Trimming shortened V by 0 bases and J by 1 base, and 1 base separated the two germline ends. The CDR3 runs to 13 residues. This chain's CDR3 is CASSLGNTGELFF. The CDR3 DNA reads TGCGCCAGCAGCTTGGGGAACACCGGGGAGCTGTTTTTT.

This rearrangement joins TRBV9 to TRBJ2-1, with D possibly TRBD1 on 5 matching bases. V lost 4 bases, J lost 9 bases, and 14 bases lay in between. Germline V gives CDR1 SGDLS, CDR2 YYNGEE. The CDR3 sequence is 13 residues long. CDR3 amino acids: CASSSGHIAEQFF. The CDR3 DNA sequence: TGTGCCAGCAGCTCAGGACACATCGCTGAGCAGTTCTTC.

The gene calls are TRBV10-3 and TRBJ2-7; 10 bases match TRBD1. Germline loops: CDR1 ENHRY, CDR2 SYGVKD. CDR3 length: 14 amino acids. With 5 bases clipped from V and 6 bases from J, the junction kept 7 bases outside the gene matches. For the CDR3, the DNA is TGTGCCATCAGTAACCGACAGGGGGCTGTCGAGCAGTACTTC. This translates into CAISNRQGAVEQYF.

V gene TRBV7-2 combines with J gene TRBJ1-5; D possibly corresponds to TRBD1 (5 bases). V lost 2 bases and J 7 bases, leaving 12 bases between the germline ends. Germline V gene data show CDR1 as SGHTA and CDR2 as FQGNSA. The CDR3 covers 14 residues. The CDR3 sequence is CASSLPGREQPQHF. The CDR3 DNA is TGTGCCAGCAGCTTACCGGGACGAGAACAGCCCCAGCATTTT.

This chain links TRBV13 with TRBJ2-7; TRBD1 or TRBD2 may be the D gene (5 bases each). Trimming stripped 6 bases from V and 2 bases from J, with 14 bases between. Germline V gene lookup returns CDR1 PRHDT and CDR2 FYEKMQ (reference sequence). The CDR3 extends over 14 amino acids. The CDR3 spells CASRVRGRAYEQYF. CDR3 coding DNA: TGTGCCAGCAGGGTCCGGGGCAGGGCCTACGAGCAGTACTTC.

The V gene is TRBV2, the J gene TRBJ1-6; D ambiguous. The CDR3 spans 14 residues. Between the trimmed V and J ends, which lost 3 bases and 6 bases, there was a span of 9 bases. The germline CDR1 and CDR2 sequences are SNHLY and FYNNEI. CDR3 loop: CASSETGSNSPLHF. The CDR3 DNA reads TGTGCCAGCAGTGAGACCGGGAGTAATTCACCCCTCCACTTT.

The CDR3 DNA sequence: TGTGCCAGCAGCTTCCGGACTAGCGGAAACTACGAGCAGTACTTC. The encoded protein is CASSFRTSGNYEQYF. The rearrangement links TRBV5-6 to TRBJ2-7; 10 nucleotides line up with TRBD2. The germline V gene has CDR1 SGHDT and CDR2 YYEEEE. There are 15 residues in the CDR3. The V and J ends lost 2 bases and 3 bases, in that order; junction bases with no gene match: 5.

The chain is built from TRBV7-9 and TRBJ1-4, with D unclear. V lost 1 base and J lost 0, with 12 bases in between. CDR1 and CDR2 (germline): SEHNR, FQNEAQ (reference sequence). The CDR3 extends over 17 amino acids. CDR3 in amino acids: CASSLGVGDATNEKLFF. The CDR3 region has the DNA TGTGCCAGCAGCTTAGGGGTCGGTGATGCAACTAATGAAAAACTGTTTTTT.

This clone appeared a few times. This chain links TRBV4-1 with TRBJ1-2; the match to TRBD1 covers 10 bases. Looked up from germline, CDR1 is MGHRA and CDR2 is YSYEKL. The CDR3 extends over 14 amino acids. Trimming took 3 bases from V and 5 from J; bases not matched to a gene: 3. This chain's CDR3 is CASSQGQGPYGYTF. CDR3 bases: TGCGCCAGCAGCCAGGGACAGGGGCCTTATGGCTACACCTTC.

J is TRBJ1-4 and V is TRBV25-1; 7 bases align to TRBD1. Germline trimming cut 1 base from V and 8 bases from J; bases unmatched to any gene: 13. The CDR3 runs 17 residues. Germline V gene data show CDR1 as MGHDK and CDR2 as SYGVNS. CDR3 in amino acids: CASSEFSGGDSLEKLFF. The CDR3 DNA is TGTGCCAGCAGTGAATTTTCGGGGGGGGACAGCCTAGAAAAACTGTTTTTT.

The chain couples TRBV28 to TRBJ2-3, with unresolved D. Per germline, CDR1 MDHEN and CDR2 SYDVKM. V lost 7 bases and J 0 bases, leaving 14 bases between the germline ends. This CDR3 contains 15 residues. CDR3 amino acids: CASNGILSSTDTQYF. The DNA for the CDR3 is TGTGCCAGCAACGGAATCCTTTCTAGCACAGATACGCAGTATTTT. Based on the CDR3 plus reference TRBV28 and TRBJ2-3, the full variable domain is DVKVTQSSRYLVKRTGEKVFLECVQDMDHENMFWYRQDPGLGLRLIYFSYDVKMKEKGDIPEGYSVSREKKERFSLILESASTNQTSMYLCASNGILSSTDTQYFGPGTRLTVL.

CDR3 residues: CASSGVDQPQHF. The DNA of the CDR3 is TGTGCCAGCAGCGGAGTAGATCAGCCCCAGCATTTT. The rearrangement joins TRBV21-1 to TRBJ1-5. TRBV21-1 is deemed a pseudogene. The CDR3 spans 12 residues.

The chain joins TRBV6-1 to TRBJ1-3; no clear D gene. V was cut by 4 bases and J by 0 bases, with 13 bases left in between. This CDR3 spans 16 amino acids. Germline V gene sequence: CDR1 MNHNS, CDR2 SASEGT. The CDR3 region has the DNA TGTGCCAGCAGTGTACGACATGGAAGCTCTGGAAACACCATATATTTT. It specifies CASSVRHGSSGNTIYF.

The chain combines TRBV18 with TRBJ1-1, with D perhaps TRBD1 (5 bases). Germline CDR1 and CDR2: KGHSH and LQKENI. The ends were cut back, 6 bases at V and 7 bases at J, with 9 bases in the middle. The CDR3 spans 11 residues. The CDR3 coding sequence is TGTGCCAGCTCCCGGGGGGATGAAGCTTTCTTT. It encodes CASSRGDEAFF.